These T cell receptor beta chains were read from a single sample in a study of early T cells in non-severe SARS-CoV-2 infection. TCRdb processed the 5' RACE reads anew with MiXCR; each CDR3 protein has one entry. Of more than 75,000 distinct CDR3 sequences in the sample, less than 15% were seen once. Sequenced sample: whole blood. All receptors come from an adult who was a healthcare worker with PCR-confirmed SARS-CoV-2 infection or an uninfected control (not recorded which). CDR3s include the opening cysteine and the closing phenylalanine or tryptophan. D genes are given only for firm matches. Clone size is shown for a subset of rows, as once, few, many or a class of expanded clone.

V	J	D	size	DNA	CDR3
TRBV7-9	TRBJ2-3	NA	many	TGTGCCAGCAGCTTAGATCTGAGCACAGATACGCAGTATTTT	CASSLDLSTDTQYF
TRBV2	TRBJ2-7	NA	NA	TGTGCCAGCACCCAACAGGGATACGAGCAGTACTTC	CASTQQGYEQYF
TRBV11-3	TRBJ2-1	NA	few	TGTGCCAGCAGCTTAGCTCCCAGAAGGGAGCAGTTCTTC	CASSLAPRREQFF
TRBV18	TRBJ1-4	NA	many	TGTGCCAGCTCACCAGGGGGCAGCGAAAAACTGTTTTTT	CASSPGGSEKLFF
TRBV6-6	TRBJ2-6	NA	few	TGTGCCAGCAGCCCATCGGGGGCTGGTGGGGCCAACGTCCTGACTTTC	CASSPSGAGGANVLTF
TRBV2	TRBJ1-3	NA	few	TGTGCCAGCAGTGACTGGGGGGCAGGAGAAAACACCATATATTTT	CASSDWGAGENTIYF
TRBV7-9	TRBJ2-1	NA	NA	TGTGCCAGCAGCTTAGTGGCCAGGGGAGGTGAGCAGTTCTTC	CASSLVARGGEQFF
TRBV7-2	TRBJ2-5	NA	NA	TGTGCCAGCAGCCCCCCGGACGAAGAGACCCAGTACTTC	CASSPPDEETQYF
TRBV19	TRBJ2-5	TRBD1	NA	TGTGCCAGTATGGACAGGGATGTAGAGACCCAGTACTTC	CASMDRDVETQYF
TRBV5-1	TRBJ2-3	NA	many	TGCGCCAGCAGCTTGACAGGGCACCAAGATACGCAGTATTTT	CASSLTGHQDTQYF
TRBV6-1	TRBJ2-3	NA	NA	TGTGCCAGCATAAAGGGGCTTAGCACAGATACGCAGTATTTT	CASIKGLSTDTQYF
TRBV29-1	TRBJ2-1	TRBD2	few	TGCAGCGTTGTACCGGGGGGGCCGGGCAATGAGCAGTTCTTC	CSVVPGGPGNEQFF
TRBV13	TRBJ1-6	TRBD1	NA	TGTGCCAGCATCAGAAAAGGACAGGCCAATTCACCCCTCCACTTT	CASIRKGQANSPLHF
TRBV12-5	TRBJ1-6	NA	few	TGTGCTAGTGGTTTGGTACTCCAAACGGGGTTGATTTATTCACCCCTCCACTTT	CASGLVLQTGLIYSPLHF
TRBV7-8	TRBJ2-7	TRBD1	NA	TGTGCCAGCAGCTGGGGACAGGGCTACGAGCAGTACTTC	CASSWGQGYEQYF
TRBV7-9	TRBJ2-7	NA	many	TGTGCCAGCAGCTCCCGGAAGGGCTTGACCCACGAGCAGTACTTC	CASSSRKGLTHEQYF
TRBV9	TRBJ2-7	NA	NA	TGTGCCAGCAGCCAAGGGACGGTGACCTACGAGCAGTACTTC	CASSQGTVTYEQYF
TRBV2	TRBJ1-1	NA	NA	TGTGCCAGCCAGGTGGAGGGGCGTACTGAAGCTTTCTTT	CASQVEGRTEAFF
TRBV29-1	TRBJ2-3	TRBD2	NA	TGCAGCGAACAAGCGGGAGGGCAAGATACGCAGTATTTT	CSEQAGGQDTQYF
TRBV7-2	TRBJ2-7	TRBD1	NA	TGTGCCAGCAGCCGAGACAGGGGACGATCCTACGAGCAGTACTTC	CASSRDRGRSYEQYF
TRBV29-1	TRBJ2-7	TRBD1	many	TGCAGCGCCCAAGACAGGGACTCCTACGAGCAGTACTTC	CSAQDRDSYEQYF
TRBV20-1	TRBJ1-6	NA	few	TGCAGTGCTAGGGGGCAGGTGAACTATAATTCACCCCTCCACTTT	CSARGQVNYNSPLHF
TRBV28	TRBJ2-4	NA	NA	TGTGCCAGCACCAATGGAGGGAACATTCAGTACTTC	CASTNGGNIQYF
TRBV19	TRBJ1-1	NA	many	TGTGCCAGTAGTATAGCCCCCGGCGCGGGCACTGAAGCTTTCTTT	CASSIAPGAGTEAFF
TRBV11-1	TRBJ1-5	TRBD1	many	TGTGCCAGACAGGACAGGGGAAGGGGGAGCAATCAGCCCCAGCATTTT	CARQDRGRGSNQPQHF
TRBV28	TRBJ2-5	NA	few	TGTGCCAGCAGTTTGATCGGGGTAGCGAAGTACCAAGAGACCCAGTACTTC	CASSLIGVAKYQETQYF
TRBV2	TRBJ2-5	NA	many	TGTGCCAGCAGTGTGGGCACAGCTAGAGAGACCCAGTACTTC	CASSVGTARETQYF
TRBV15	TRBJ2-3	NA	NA	TGTGCCACCAGCAGAGTTTTTCCGGATACGCAGTATTTT	CATSRVFPDTQYF
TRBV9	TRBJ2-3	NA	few	TGTGCCAGCAGCGTTGGGAGGACAGCACTGGGCACAGATACGCAGTATTTT	CASSVGRTALGTDTQYF
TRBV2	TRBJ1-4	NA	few	TGTGCCAGCAGAGCGACAGCACAGTCAACTAATGAAAAACTGTTTTTT	CASRATAQSTNEKLFF
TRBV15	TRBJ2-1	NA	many	TGTGCCACCGGTGCTCGGGGGCGGAAGCCATACAATGAGCAGTTCTTC	CATGARGRKPYNEQFF
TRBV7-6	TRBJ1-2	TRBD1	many	TGTGCCAGCAGCTTAGCAGGGGGCGAAGGCTACACCTTC	CASSLAGGEGYTF
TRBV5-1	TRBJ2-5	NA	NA	TGCGCCAGCAGCTTGGCCGGGAAAGGCCAAGAGACCCAGTACTTC	CASSLAGKGQETQYF
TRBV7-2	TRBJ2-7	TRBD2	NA	TGTGCCAGCAGCTCCCCCGGGACTAGCGGGTTCTCCTACGAGCAGTACTTC	CASSSPGTSGFSYEQYF
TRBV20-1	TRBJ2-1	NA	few	TGCAGTGCTACCCACACTAGATCCGATGAGCAGTTCTTC	CSATHTRSDEQFF
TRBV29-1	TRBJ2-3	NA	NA	TGCAGCGTCACCCCAACCGGGGGTGCTAGCACAGATACGCAGTATTTT	CSVTPTGGASTDTQYF
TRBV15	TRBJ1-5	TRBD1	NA	TGTGCCACCGGACAGGCTCCATGGCCCCAGCATTTT	CATGQAPWPQHF
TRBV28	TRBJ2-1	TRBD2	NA	TGTGCCAGCAGTGACCCCACAAACGCGGGAGTGAGGTACAATGAGCAGTTCTTC	CASSDPTNAGVRYNEQFF
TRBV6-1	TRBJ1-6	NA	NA	TGTGCCAGCAGTTTTGTGAGTGCAAATTCACCCCTCCACTTT	CASSFVSANSPLHF
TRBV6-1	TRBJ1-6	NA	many	TGTGCCAGCAGTGAAGCGGGGGGTATTCCTAATTCACCCCTCCACTTT	CASSEAGGIPNSPLHF
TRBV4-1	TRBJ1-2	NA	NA	TGCGCCACCTGGGGGAAGGCCCTTAATCAATCTAACTATGGCTACACCTTC	CATWGKALNQSNYGYTF
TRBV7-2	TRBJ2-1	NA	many	TGTGCCAGCAGCCGGGGCTGGAACTCCTACAATGAGCAGTTCTTC	CASSRGWNSYNEQFF
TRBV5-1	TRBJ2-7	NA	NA	TGCGCCAGCAGCTTGGATGCGTCTGGGGGAAGCGAGCAGTACTTC	CASSLDASGGSEQYF
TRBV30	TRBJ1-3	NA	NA	TGTGCCTGGAGTGTCTCCGAGACCCCTGGAAACACCATATATTTT	CAWSVSETPGNTIYF